This T cell receptor (beta chain) derives from a study of T cell repertoires in cytomegalovirus infection. Study background: Recently identified HLA-C-restricted CMV epitopes and well-studied HLA-B-restricted CMV epitopes were used by the study. Public TCR beta signature analysis indicated the presence of both CMV infection and matching HLA type.

In regard to this clonotype: The antigen is unknown.

V shed 6 bases, J shed 6 bases, and the junction held 6 bases outside the gene matches. The germline CDR1 and CDR2 sequences are MNHNY and SVGAGI (reference sequence). The CDR3 is 14 residues long. TCRdb called the reads again in MiXCR, with one record for every CDR3 protein. Of 100,000 or so distinct CDR3 sequences in the sample, 29% are singletons; the top ten hold over 60%. Whole-study results and caveats: The ex vivo response was dominated by HLA-C-restricted CMV-specific TCR beta clonotypes. Summed frequency of public TCR beta families distinguished CMV carriers with the relevant HLA.

Sequenced here: CD8+ T cells from cultured PBMCs, sampled from culture after CMV antigen stimulation. This sequence joins TRBV6-6 and TRBJ2-2; 8 bases fit TRBD2. The source is a human donor in good health (CMV status not recorded). Some clones in this sample may be carry-over from other donors' samples. For the CDR3, the DNA is TGTGCCAGCAGATGGACTAGCAAATCCGGGGAGCTGTTTTTT. Its translation: CASRWTSKSGELFF.